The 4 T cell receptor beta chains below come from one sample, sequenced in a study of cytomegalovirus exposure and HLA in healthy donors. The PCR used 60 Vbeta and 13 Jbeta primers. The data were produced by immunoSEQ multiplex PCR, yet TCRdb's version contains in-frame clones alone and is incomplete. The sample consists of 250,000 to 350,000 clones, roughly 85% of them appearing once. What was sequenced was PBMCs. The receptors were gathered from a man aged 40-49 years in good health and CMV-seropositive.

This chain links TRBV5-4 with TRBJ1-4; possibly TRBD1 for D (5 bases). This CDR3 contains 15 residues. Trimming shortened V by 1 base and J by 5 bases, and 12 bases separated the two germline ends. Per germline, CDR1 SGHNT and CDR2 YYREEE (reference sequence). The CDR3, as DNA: TGTGCCAGCAGCTTGAGGGGTGCGAACAATGAAAAACTGTTTTTT. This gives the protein CASSLRGANNEKLFF.

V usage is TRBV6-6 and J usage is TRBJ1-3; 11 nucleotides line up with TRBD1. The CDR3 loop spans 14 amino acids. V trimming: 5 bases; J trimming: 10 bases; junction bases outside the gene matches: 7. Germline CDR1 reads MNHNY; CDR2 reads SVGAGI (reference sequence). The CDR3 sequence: CASSEDRGRGTIYF. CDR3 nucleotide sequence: TGTGCCAGCAGTGAGGACAGGGGGCGCGGGACCATATATTTT.

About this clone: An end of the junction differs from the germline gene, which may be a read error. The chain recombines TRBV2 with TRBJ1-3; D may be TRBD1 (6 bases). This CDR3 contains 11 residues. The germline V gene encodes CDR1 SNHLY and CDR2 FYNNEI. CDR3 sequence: CASTFGGGRSF. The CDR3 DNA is TGTGCCAGCACCTTCGGGGGGGGCCGCTCCTTT.

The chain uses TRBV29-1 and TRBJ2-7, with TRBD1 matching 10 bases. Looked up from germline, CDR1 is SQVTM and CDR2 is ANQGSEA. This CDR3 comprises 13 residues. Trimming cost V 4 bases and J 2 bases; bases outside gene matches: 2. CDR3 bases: TGCAGCGTTGGGGACAGGGGTACCTACGAGCAGTACTTC. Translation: CSVGDRGTYEQYF.